This T cell receptor beta chain stems from a study of shared clonotypes between healthy human individuals. The protocol was immunoSEQ multiplex PCR, while the TCRdb copy is restricted to in-frame clones and leaves out a portion. Of roughly 500,000 clones in the sample, 90% to 97% were seen once. CDR1 SNHLY and CDR2 FYNNEI come from the germline V gene. J was trimmed by 5 bases and V by 6 bases; bases with no gene match: 7. This CDR3 is built from 14 residues. This TCR came from a woman in her twenties or thirties in good health. Sequencing was carried out using naive CD4+ T cells sorted from blood. Subset: CD45RA+ positively selected. The chain links TRBV2 to TRBJ2-3, with 8 bases matching TRBD2. CDR3 in DNA: TGTGCCAGCAGCCCTTCGACTAGCGTAGATACGCAGTATTTT. As protein: CASSPSTSVDTQYF.